These 8 T cell receptor beta chains came from one sample sequenced in a study of T cell repertoires and HLA-DP antigens. The antigens these receptors bind are not known. This table comes from immunoSEQ multiplex PCR, and its TCRdb copy is limited to in-frame clones, with some not included. This table has fewer than 75,000 clones, about 80% appearing once. The source material was CD4+ T cells from PBMCs. The source is a man aged 55 to 70 in good health and CMV-seronegative.

The chain has TRBV28 and TRBJ1-1, with 7 positions matching TRBD1. Per germline, CDR1 MDHEN and CDR2 SYDVKM. Trimming at V came to 5 bases and at J to 5 bases, leaving 8 bases not matched to a gene. The CDR3 extends over 14 amino acids. CDR3 nucleotides: TGTGCCAGCAGTGCCTGGGACAGTGGGACTGAAGCTTTCTTT. Encoded protein: CASSAWDSGTEAFF.

The CDR3 reads CASRGGTGDEQFF. The CDR3 region has the DNA TGTGCCAGTAGGGGCGGGACGGGCGATGAGCAGTTCTTC. The chain is built from TRBV19 and TRBJ2-1; possible D gene TRBD2, 6 bases. The germline V gene has CDR1 LNHDA and CDR2 SQIVND (reference sequence). Trimming pared 6 bases from V and 8 bases from J, leaving 14 bases between. This CDR3 is built from 13 residues. Supplemented by reference TRBV19 and TRBJ2-1, the full variable domain reads DGGITQSPKYLFRKEGQNVTLSCEQNLNHDAMYWYRQDPGQGLRLIYYSQIVNDFQKGDIAEGYSVSREKKESFPLTVTSAQKNPTAFYLCASRGGTGDEQFFGPGTRLTVL.

J is TRBJ1-6 and V is TRBV5-4; 9 bases match TRBD1. The CDR3 totals 15 residues. Germline assignment: CDR1 SGHNT and CDR2 YYREEE (reference sequence). Unmatched junction bases numbered 6, after V lost 4 bases and J lost 7 bases. The DNA for the CDR3 is TGTGCCAGCAGCAGAAGGACAGGGGAGAATTCACCCCTCCACTTT. Its translation is CASSRRTGENSPLHF.

The genes are TRBV19 and TRBJ2-5; 8 positions match TRBD2. The CDR3 spans 14 residues. The J segment lost 5 bases and the V segment lost 5 bases, leaving 7 bases of the junction unmatched. Germline assignment: CDR1 LNHDA and CDR2 SQIVND (reference sequence). The CDR3 bases are TGTGCCAGTAGTGGTCAGCGGGAGTGGGAGACCCAGTACTTC. Residues: CASSGQREWETQYF.

V usage is TRBV11-2 and J usage is TRBJ2-3; TRBD1 is a possible D gene (5 bases). Germline V lookup: CDR1 SGHAT, CDR2 FQNNGV. The CDR3 contains 16 residues. V was pared by 2 bases and J by 3 bases, with 15 bases between. CDR3 DNA sequence: TGTGCCAGCAGCTTAATGGGGCATATAATGACAGATACGCAGTATTTT. It translates to CASSLMGHIMTDTQYF.

The chain carries TRBV4-1 and TRBJ2-5; 8 bases match TRBD1. V lost 1 base, J lost 3 bases, and 4 bases stayed unmatched. Germline V CDR1 and CDR2: MGHRA, YSYEKL. This CDR3 has 15 amino acids. CDR3 sequence: CASSQADREKETQYF. CDR3 sequence (DNA): TGCGCCAGCAGCCAAGCGGACAGGGAAAAAGAGACCCAGTACTTC.

This chain links TRBV7-6 with TRBJ2-1, with D possibly matching TRBD2 (5 bases). V was shortened by 1 base and J by 4 bases, with 11 bases between the two germline ends. Germline V gene data show CDR1 as SGHVS and CDR2 as FNYEAQ. This CDR3 is built from 15 residues. The CDR3 loop reads CASSLVPGSYNEQFF. As DNA, the CDR3 is TGTGCCAGCAGCTTAGTTCCGGGGTCTTACAATGAGCAGTTCTTC.

The V gene is TRBV4-2, the J gene TRBJ2-1; 8 bases agree with TRBD2. The CDR3 is 15 amino acids. The junction had 3 bases not matched to a gene; V was cut back by 1 base and J by 4 bases. Germline values: CDR1 LGHNA, CDR2 YNFKEQ. CDR3 in amino acids: CASSQVSGGYNEQFF. DNA for the CDR3: TGTGCCAGCAGCCAAGTGAGCGGGGGTTACAATGAGCAGTTCTTC.